The sequence of this T cell receptor beta chain was determined in a study of blood T cell repertoires in COVID-19 (dated by TCRdb to the early 2020s). About the study as a whole: Collaborator samples came from the United States, Italy and Spain and covered acute and convalescent phases of COVID-19. The prospective study material was composed of cDNA or gDNA derived from T cells, B-cell-depleted T cells, or PBMCs. Sample metadata almost always included a de-identified subject ID, COVID-19 status, age in years and sex. Where available, HLA class I and class II types were taken from metadata supplied by the sample provider and were not determined by assay-based typing. The repertoires were released in a freely available public database intended as a resource for research on the immune response to SARS-CoV-2. Samples were obtained from the ongoing ImmuneRACE study (first 160 participants) and from 1,254 subjects provided by 6 global collaborators. Deeply sampled blood TCRbeta repertoires from subjects exposed to, actively infected with, or recovered from COVID-19 were included in the dataset. Findings and caveats that apply to the study as a whole: Clinical and demographic metadata were provided uncurated, with the amount varying by source and participant.

The CDR3 starts with the cysteine, ends with the phenylalanine, and has 13 residues. Kept here is only the CDR3 DNA, which spans 39 bases and is read in frame from base 1. The germline V end is reduced by 0 bases and the J end by 11 bases; junction bases left unmatched: 5. The germline V gene supplies CDR1 SGHDN and CDR2 FVKESK. TCRbeta CDR3 regions were amplified from genomic DNA using the immunoSEQ Assay, a bias-controlled multiplex PCR. In the authors' own workflow: The number of nucleated cells in each sample was estimated from the amplification of reference gene primers within the assay. To quantify the absolute abundance of each unique TCRbeta CDR3 rearrangement, sequence reads were collapsed and filtered. Productive Simpson clonality was computed per sample as the square root of Simpson's diversity index over productive rearrangements. TCRdb limited this immuneACCESS table to in-frame rearrangements with V and J called. A share of clones is missing; checked studies link under half to unresolved V genes, and the rest is unexplained. V and J calls and clone size follow that table, whereas D and trimming were derived from the DNA. The sample has some 210,000 clones on record, approximately 90% of them singletons. Approximately 1.2% of the sample rests with the top ten.

Each collaborating institution followed its own protocols to collect whole blood in K2EDTA tubes. Collaborator samples were shipped for TCRbeta analysis as frozen whole blood, isolated PBMCs, or DNA extracted from either sample type. Turning to this clone: The antigen it recognizes is unknown. Nothing much larger sits one base from this clone, and base qualities are not available.

The sample was peripheral blood. The TCR was taken from a man aged 25-45 years with acute or convalescent COVID-19. The sequence joins TRBV14 to TRBJ2-3, with 7 bases in between that match TRBD2. The DNA is TGTGCCAGCAGCCAAGATCAGGGAGGGAGGCAGTATTTT. This codes for CASSQDQGGRQYF.